A single sample is the source of the 7 T cell receptor beta chains below, sequenced in a study of T cell repertoires in ileal Crohn's disease. The data were produced by immunoSEQ multiplex PCR, yet TCRdb's version contains in-frame clones alone and is incomplete. The sample carries approximately 7,500 clones, approximately 96% recorded once. Sequencing was done on a sample of ileal tissue. These receptors came from an adult with Crohn's disease.

On this clone: Because the CDR3's place on the DNA is in doubt, the DNA is left out and the CDR3 is given as listed by TCRdb. The rearrangement links TRBV4-2 to TRBJ1-6; the table gives TRBD1 as D, unverified against the DNA. Per the germline V gene, CDR1 is LGHNA and CDR2 is YNFKEQ. Ends included, the CDR3 has 18 residues. CDR3 protein: CASSQDLTFGTGDSPLHF.

The rearrangement joins TRBV7-2 to TRBJ2-1; TRBD2 matches at 7 bases. Trimming cost V 1 base and J 6 bases; bases outside gene matches: 9. The CDR3 contains 16 residues. Per the germline V gene, CDR1 is SGHTA and CDR2 is FQGNSA. CDR3 bases: TGTGCCAGCAGCTTAGGGGGAGGGTCCCGAGGCAATGAGCAGTTCTTC. Translating it yields CASSLGGGSRGNEQFF.

The rearrangement links TRBV11-2 to TRBJ2-3; possibly TRBD1 for D (5 bases). Germline CDR1 is SGHAT and CDR2 is FQNNGV. V lost 0 bases and J 6 bases, leaving 10 bases between the germline ends. The length of the CDR3 is 14 residues. In DNA, the CDR3 is TGTGCCAGCAGCTTAGATTTCAGGGTCGATACGCAGTATTTT. This gives the protein CASSLDFRVDTQYF.

J is TRBJ1-2 and V is TRBV9; D gene uncertain. The V end was cut by 4 bases, the J end by 3 bases, with 19 bases between. The CDR3 is 16 amino acids. Germline V gives CDR1 SGDLS, CDR2 YYNGEE. CDR3 nucleotide sequence: TGTGCCAGCAGCCCGTTAGACGGCAGGATCGACTATGGCTACACCTTC. Its translation is CASSPLDGRIDYGYTF.

This clone has more than one count but fewer than ten. This chain links TRBV28 with TRBJ1-6; D is uncertain. Germline V gene lookup returns CDR1 MDHEN and CDR2 SYDVKM. The CDR3 spans 15 residues. Between the trimmed V and J ends, which lost 2 bases and 8 bases, there was a span of 13 bases. In DNA form, the CDR3 reads TGTGCCAGCAGTTTACCCCAGGTATCGGATTCACCCCTCCACTTT. This translates into CASSLPQVSDSPLHF.

This clone has just one count. The V and J genes are TRBV7-3 and TRBJ2-7, with D perhaps matching TRBD2 (5 bases). Germline V gene lookup returns CDR1 SGHTA and CDR2 FQGTGA. Trimming took 5 bases from V and 2 from J, leaving 10 bases between them. This CDR3 region has 13 residues. The DNA of the CDR3 is TGTGCCAGCAGCAAGGACGGGACCTACGAGCAGTACTTC. Encoded protein: CASSKDGTYEQYF. Using reference TRBV7-3 and TRBJ2-7 for the parts outside the CDR3, the full variable domain is GAGVSQTPSNKVTEKGKYVELRCDPISGHTALYWYRQSLGQGPEFLIYFQGTGAADDSGLPNDRFFAVRPEGSVSTLKIQRTERGDSAVYLCASSKDGTYEQYFGPGTRLTVT.

The chain couples TRBV6-6 to TRBJ2-7; TRBD2 agrees at 9 bases. Germline CDR1 is MNHNY and CDR2 is SVGAGI (reference sequence). The CDR3 extends over 16 amino acids. With 2 bases clipped from V and 2 bases from J, the junction kept 7 bases outside the gene matches. CDR3 DNA: TGTGCCAGCAGTTACATTGCGGGGGGGACTCCCTACGAGCAGTACTTC. This sequence encodes CASSYIAGGTPYEQYF.